This TCR beta chain was retrieved from a study of T cells in Graves' hyperthyroidism and ophthalmopathy. This clonotype was found many times. Trimming pared 4 bases from V and 3 bases from J, leaving 17 bases between. Germline CDR1 SGHDT, CDR2 YYEEEE. This CDR3 has 15 residues. Amplification of TCR beta CDR3 regions was performed using RNA transcripts as template. HTBI primers were the set used in a first-round RT-PCR of the TCR CDR3. TCRdb recomputed calls from the multiplex PCR reads with MiXCR, one row per CDR3 protein. The data contain 540,000 or so distinct CDR3 sequences, about 15% of them singletons.

The sequencing sample was made of blood. The clonotype originates from a young woman with Graves' hyperthyroidism. The chain links TRBV5-6 to TRBJ2-7; D remains ambiguous. The CDR3 region has the DNA TGTGCCAGCAGCCCCGGGCCGGAACGGCACTACGAGCAGTACTTC. Amino acid sequence: CASSPGPERHYEQYF.